The entry that follows covers one T cell receptor beta chain sequence. The CDR3 totals 13 residues. Germline V gives CDR1 SGHDN, CDR2 FVKESK. The V end was cut by 0 bases, the J end by 4 bases, with 4 bases between. This record belongs to a study of memory CD4+ T cells and cytomegalovirus serostatus. The table came from immunoSEQ multiplex PCR; TCRdb's copy has only in-frame clones and leaves some out. The data contain about 42,000 clones, around 78% of them singletons. Single viable CD3+CD4+CD8-CD45RO+ cells were sorted as the memory CD4+ T cells. Sequencing was performed on memory CD4+ T cells from blood. This TCR was sampled from an adult in good health and CMV-seronegative. The chain combines TRBV14 with TRBJ1-5; D remains ambiguous. DNA for the CDR3: TGTGCCAGCAGCCAAGACCCGAATCAGCCCCAGCATTTT. Encoded protein: CASSQDPNQPQHF.